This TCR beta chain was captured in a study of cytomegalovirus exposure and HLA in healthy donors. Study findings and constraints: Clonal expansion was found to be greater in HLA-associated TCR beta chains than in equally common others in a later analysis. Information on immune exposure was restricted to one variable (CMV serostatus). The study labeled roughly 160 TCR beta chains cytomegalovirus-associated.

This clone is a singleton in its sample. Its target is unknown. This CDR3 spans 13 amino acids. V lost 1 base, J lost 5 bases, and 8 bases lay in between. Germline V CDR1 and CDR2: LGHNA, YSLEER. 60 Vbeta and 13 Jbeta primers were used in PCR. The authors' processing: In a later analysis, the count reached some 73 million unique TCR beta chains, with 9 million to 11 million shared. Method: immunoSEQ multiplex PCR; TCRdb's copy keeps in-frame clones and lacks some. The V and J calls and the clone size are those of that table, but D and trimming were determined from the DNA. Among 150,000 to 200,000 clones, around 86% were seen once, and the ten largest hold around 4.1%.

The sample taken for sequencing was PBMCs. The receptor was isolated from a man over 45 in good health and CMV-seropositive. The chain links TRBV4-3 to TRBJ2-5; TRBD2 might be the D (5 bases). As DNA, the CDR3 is TGCGCCAGCAGCCAAGGCGGGTTCGAGACCCAGTACTTC. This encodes CASSQGGFETQYF.